Below, 26 T cell receptor beta chains from the same sample are listed, as sequenced in a study of blood T cell repertoires in COVID-19. Libraries were prepared by immunoSEQ multiplex PCR; TCRdb keeps only in-frame clonotypes and omits some of them. Of approximately 200,000 clones in the sample, about nine tenths were seen once. The specimen sequenced was peripheral blood. Every receptor here comes from a man aged 50 or older with acute or convalescent COVID-19.

The chain joins TRBV14 to TRBJ2-5; no firm D call. Germline CDR1 is SGHDN and CDR2 is FVKESK. The CDR3 contains 14 residues. V gave up 0 bases and J gave up 5 bases, with 10 bases separating them. Here the CDR3 reads CASSQDFRLETQYF. CDR3 DNA: TGTGCCAGCAGCCAAGATTTCCGGTTGGAGACCCAGTACTTC.

The rearrangement links TRBV18 to TRBJ1-6; weak D call: TRBD1 (5 bases). Trimming left V 4 bases short and J 7 bases short, with 11 bases between. The CDR3 consists of 14 residues. CDR1 is KGHSH and CDR2 is LQKENI in the germline V gene. In DNA, the CDR3 is TGTGCCAGCTCACAGGACAATAAGAATTCACCCCTCCACTTT. This encodes CASSQDNKNSPLHF.

The chain combines TRBV6-5 with TRBJ1-2; 9 bases align to TRBD1. Germline CDR1 MNHEY, CDR2 SVGAGI. The CDR3 is 14 amino acids. V shed 8 bases and J 6 bases; nucleotides not matched to a gene: 10. The CDR3: CASRTGQGWDGYTF. CDR3 coding DNA: TGTGCCAGCCGAACCGGACAGGGGTGGGATGGCTACACCTTC.

This chain links TRBV5-4 with TRBJ1-3, with a tentative D call TRBD1 (6 bases). Germline V lookup: CDR1 SGHNT, CDR2 YYREEE (reference sequence). The V and J ends lost 4 bases and 2 bases respectively, with 13 bases between them. The CDR3 runs 15 residues. The CDR3 region has the DNA TGTGCCAGCAGCCCGGACAGCGGCCCTGGAAACACCATATATTTT. It codes for CASSPDSGPGNTIYF.

This clone was recorded only once. J is TRBJ2-7 and V is TRBV6-5; D is uncertain. V lost 6 bases, J lost 3 bases, and 18 bases lay in between. Germline-derived CDR1 and CDR2 are MNHEY and SVGAGI. This CDR3 has 15 residues. CDR3: CASSRTPGESYEQYF. In DNA form, the CDR3 reads TGTGCCAGCAGCCGAACCCCTGGAGAGAGCTACGAGCAGTACTTC.

CDR3 nucleotide sequence: TGTGCCAGCTCAGGACAGGGGGCTGTAAACTATGGCTACACCTTC. Translation: CASSGQGAVNYGYTF. The chain carries TRBV2 and TRBJ1-2, with 11 bases identical to TRBD1. Germline values: CDR1 SNHLY, CDR2 FYNNEI. V shed 8 bases, J shed 2 bases, and the junction held 7 bases outside the gene matches. The CDR3 extends over 15 amino acids.

This rearrangement joins TRBV3-1 (or the pseudogene TRBV3-2) to TRBJ2-7; possible D gene TRBD1, 6 bases. V gave up 3 bases and J gave up 1 base, with 13 bases separating them. The germline gives CDR1 LGHDT, CDR2 YNNKEL (reference sequence). This CDR3 contains 15 residues. The CDR3 DNA reads as TGTGCCAGCAGCCACGCCACAGGGATTTCCTACGAGCAGTACTTC. Protein product: CASSHATGISYEQYF.

The V call is TRBV5-5, the J call TRBJ1-5; D gene unclear. Trimming left V 5 bases short and J 4 bases short, with 16 bases between. The germline CDR1 and CDR2 sequences are SGHKS and YYEKEE (reference sequence). The CDR3 spans 15 residues. The CDR3 nucleotides read TGTGCCAGCAGGGTTGAGCCCGCCGGGAATCAGCCCCAGCATTTT. It translates to CASRVEPAGNQPQHF.

DNA of the CDR3: TGTGCCAGCAGGGGAGGGGGGAACTCCTACGAGCAGTACTTC. Its translation is CASRGGGNSYEQYF. This rearrangement joins TRBV6-5 to TRBJ2-7; possibly TRBD2 for D (7 bases). The CDR3 consists of 14 residues. Germline-derived CDR1 and CDR2 are MNHEY and SVGAGI. V lost 6 bases to trimming and J lost 0 bases, with 12 bases between them.

A single count supports this clone. V and J are TRBV19 and TRBJ1-3; 7 positions match TRBD1. V was clipped by 7 bases and J by 3 bases; unmatched bases: 9. Germline V gene sequence: CDR1 LNHDA, CDR2 SQIVND (reference sequence). The CDR3 spans 15 residues. The CDR3 here is CASMKDRFGGNTIYF. CDR3 DNA sequence: TGTGCCAGTATGAAGGACAGGTTCGGTGGAAACACCATATATTTT. Combining the CDR3 with reference TRBV19 and TRBJ1-3 gives the whole variable domain DGGITQSPKYLFRKEGQNVTLSCEQNLNHDAMYWYRQDPGQGLRLIYYSQIVNDFQKGDIAEGYSVSREKKESFPLTVTSAQKNPTAFYLCASMKDRFGGNTIYFGEGSWLTVV.

This clone came up once. This chain connects TRBV18 to TRBJ1-1; D may be TRBD1 (6 bases). The germline V gene encodes CDR1 KGHSH and CDR2 LQKENI. V lost 1 base and J lost 5, with 8 bases in between. The CDR3 has 13 residues. The CDR3, as DNA: TGTGCCAGCTCACCACGGACAGCTACTGAAGCTTTCTTT. The encoded protein is CASSPRTATEAFF.

CDR3 in DNA: TGCAGCGTTACGACAGGGGTCCGGAACGACGAGCAGTACTTC. This codes for CSVTTGVRNDEQYF. The rearrangement joins TRBV29-1 to TRBJ2-7; 8 bases match TRBD1. From germline, CDR1 is SQVTM and CDR2 ANQGSEA. This CDR3 contains 14 residues. V shed 5 bases, J shed 5 bases, and the junction held 11 bases outside the gene matches.

The chain links TRBV3-1 (or the pseudogene TRBV3-2) to TRBJ1-6; the D is unclear. This CDR3 is 13 amino acids long. Germline CDR1 LGHDT, CDR2 YNNKEL (reference sequence). Deletions cut 1 base from V and 8 bases from J, with 6 bases between. CDR3 region: CASSQGPDSPLHF. CDR3 DNA sequence: TGTGCCAGCAGCCAAGGCCCGGATTCACCCCTCCACTTT.

The chain has TRBV5-1 and TRBJ2-1, with a weak D call TRBD2 (5 bases). CDR1 is SGHRS, CDR2 YFSETQ, per germline. The germline V and J ends were trimmed by 4 bases and 5 bases, with 13 bases remaining between them. The CDR3 extends over 14 amino acids. In DNA form, the CDR3 reads TGCGCCAGCAGCGGGCCGGGATCAGACAATGAGCAGTTCTTC. It yields the protein CASSGPGSDNEQFF.

The rearrangement uses TRBV5-1 and TRBJ1-4; D is unclear. Germline assignment: CDR1 SGHRS and CDR2 YFSETQ. There are 15 residues in the CDR3. Trimming removed 0 bases at V and 0 bases at J, with 6 bases between. The DNA for the CDR3 is TGCGCCAGCAGCTTGGGGGCAACAACTAATGAAAAACTGTTTTTT. This encodes CASSLGATTNEKLFF.

The CDR3 DNA follows: TGTGCCACCAGCGGACAGACCTATAATTCACCCCTCCACTTT. Encoded protein: CATSGQTYNSPLHF. The rearrangement uses TRBV15 and TRBJ1-6; D is perhaps TRBD1 (6 bases). The CDR3 covers 14 residues. The germline V gene has CDR1 LNHNV and CDR2 YYDKDF (reference sequence). With 5 bases removed from V and 2 bases from J, the gap between germline ends came to 7 bases.

This clone was recorded once. The rearrangement links TRBV19 to TRBJ1-5; D not resolved. The germline gives CDR1 LNHDA, CDR2 SQIVND (reference sequence). This CDR3 is 14 amino acids long. V gave up 6 bases and J gave up 4 bases, with 13 bases separating them. This CDR3 is CASRPGPGNQPQHF. DNA of the CDR3: TGTGCCAGTAGACCAGGACCGGGAAATCAGCCCCAGCATTTT. Together with reference TRBV19 and TRBJ1-5, the CDR3 gives the full variable domain: DGGITQSPKYLFRKEGQNVTLSCEQNLNHDAMYWYRQDPGQGLRLIYYSQIVNDFQKGDIAEGYSVSREKKESFPLTVTSAQKNPTAFYLCASRPGPGNQPQHFGDGTRLSIL.

The J gene is TRBJ1-2, the V gene TRBV29-1, with D unresolved. Per germline, CDR1 SQVTM and CDR2 ANQGSEA. This CDR3 has 13 amino acids. The V end lost 2 bases, the J end lost 2 bases, and 9 bases lay between the germline ends. The CDR3 sequence is CSVEKLRNYGYTF. The CDR3 region has the DNA TGCAGCGTTGAAAAACTCAGGAACTATGGCTACACCTTC.

This chain uses TRBV19 with TRBJ1-2; TRBD1 matches at 8 bases. Trimming took 0 bases from V and 8 from J; bases not matched to a gene: 14. The CDR3 spans 17 residues. Germline-derived CDR1 and CDR2 are LNHDA and SQIVND (reference sequence). CDR3 region: CASSIDPRTGHLVGYTF. The CDR3 region has the DNA TGTGCCAGTAGTATAGACCCCCGGACAGGGCACTTGGTGGGCTACACCTTC.

This clone appeared a single time. For the CDR3, the DNA is TGTGCCAGCAGCCGTTTAGCGGGGGTTCGCACAGATACGCAGTATTTT. Encoded protein: CASSRLAGVRTDTQYF. The chain has TRBV3-1 (or the pseudogene TRBV3-2) and TRBJ2-3, with TRBD2 matching 9 bases. V lost 4 bases to trimming and J lost 1 base; unmatched junction nucleotides: 6. The CDR3 is 16 residues long. Germline assignment: CDR1 LGHDT and CDR2 YNNKEL (reference sequence).

This clone was picked up a small number of times. This sequence joins TRBV5-1 and TRBJ2-7, with 8 bases lining up with TRBD1. Germline CDR1 and CDR2: SGHRS and YFSETQ. The CDR3 covers 15 residues. Trimming took 5 bases from V and 5 from J; bases not matched to a gene: 12. The CDR3 DNA reads as TGCGCCAGCAGTCCCGGACAGGGTGGGGACCACGAGCAGTACTTC. Amino acid sequence: CASSPGQGGDHEQYF.

The rearrangement joins TRBV5-1 to TRBJ1-1, with 7 bases matching TRBD1. This CDR3 has 15 amino acids. Germline CDR1 is SGHRS and CDR2 is YFSETQ. The trim removed 3 bases at V and 7 bases at J, leaving 12 bases unmatched. The CDR3 protein is CASSSQTGFISEAFF. The CDR3 DNA reads as TGCGCCAGCAGCTCACAGACAGGGTTTATCAGTGAAGCTTTCTTT.

The V and J genes are TRBV30 and TRBJ2-5, with a possible D match to TRBD2 (5 bases). The germline V gene encodes CDR1 GTSNPN and CDR2 SVGIG (reference sequence). V lost 3 bases, J lost 1 base, and 6 bases lay in between. The CDR3 sequence is 12 residues long. CDR3 amino acids: CAWSRGQETQYF. CDR3 in DNA: TGTGCCTGGAGCCGGGGCCAAGAGACCCAGTACTTC.

V is TRBV19 and J is TRBJ2-7, with D uncertain. Germline V gene data show CDR1 as LNHDA and CDR2 as SQIVND (reference sequence). V lost 0 bases and J 2 bases, leaving 17 bases between the germline ends. This CDR3 is built from 17 residues. CDR3 bases: TGTGCCAGTAGTATAGAAAGGCGGATATCATCAACCTACGAGCAGTACTTC. Translation: CASSIERRISSTYEQYF.

The chain links TRBV7-9 to TRBJ2-2; no definite D call. CDR3 length: 14 amino acids. Germline V gives CDR1 SEHNR, CDR2 FQNEAQ (reference sequence). The ends were cut back, 1 base at V and 3 bases at J, with 6 bases in the middle. The CDR3, as DNA: TGTGCCAGCAGCTTAGGTCGGTACACCGGGGAGCTGTTTTTT. It encodes CASSLGRYTGELFF.

This clone turned up a few times. The CDR3 DNA is TGTGCCAGTAGGATACAGGGATCAAACTATGGCTACACCTTC. This gives the protein CASRIQGSNYGYTF. The rearrangement joins TRBV19 to TRBJ1-2; a weak D match, TRBD1 (6 bases). Germline V lookup: CDR1 LNHDA, CDR2 SQIVND (reference sequence). V dropped 6 bases and J dropped 2 bases, with 13 bases sitting between them. CDR3 length: 14 amino acids.